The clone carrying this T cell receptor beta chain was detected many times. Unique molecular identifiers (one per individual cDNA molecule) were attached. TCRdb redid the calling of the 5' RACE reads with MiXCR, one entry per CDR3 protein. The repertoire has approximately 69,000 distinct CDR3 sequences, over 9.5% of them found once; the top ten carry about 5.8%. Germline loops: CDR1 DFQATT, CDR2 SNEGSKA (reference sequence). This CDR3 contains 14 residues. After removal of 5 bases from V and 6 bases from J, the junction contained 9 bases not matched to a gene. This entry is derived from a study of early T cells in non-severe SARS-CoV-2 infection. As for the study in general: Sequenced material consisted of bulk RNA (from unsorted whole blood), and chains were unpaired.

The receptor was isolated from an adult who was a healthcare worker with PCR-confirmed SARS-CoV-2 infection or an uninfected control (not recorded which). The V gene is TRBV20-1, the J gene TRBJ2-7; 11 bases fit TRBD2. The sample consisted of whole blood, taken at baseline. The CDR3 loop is CSAFKGLAGPEQYF. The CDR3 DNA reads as TGCAGTGCTTTTAAAGGACTAGCGGGTCCCGAGCAGTACTTC.